Listed here are 25 T cell receptor beta chains from one sample, sequenced in a study of T-cell reconstitution after alpha-beta-depleted transplantation in children (dated by TCRdb to the mid-2010s). In light of the paper, this sample's treatment or condition label describes: allogeneic hematopoietic cell transplantation with graft depleted of TCRalphabeta T cells and CD19 B cells. Library generation was performed with PCR. Reads for this sample came from an Illumina HiSeq 2500. TCR libraries were prepared with molecular barcoding, using unique molecular identifiers to normalize TCRbeta repertoire quantification. TCRdb passed the public sequencing reads through fastp at Q25 and MiXCR, retaining productive beta sequences. Every entry covers one CDR3 protein and lists the most common genes and DNA from its rows. A total of around 490,000 distinct CDR3 sequences appear in this sample, roughly 11% of them only once. Together, the top ten hold around 15% of the sample.

Sequencing used PBMCs, mostly from graft donor cells, obtained 180 days after TCRalphabeta/CD19-depleted stem cell transplant. These receptor sequences come from a female patient younger than 10 who had a stem cell transplant for aplastic anemia, so the T cells may come from the graft donor.

Concerning this clonotype itself: This may stem from a read error, because a much larger clone lies one nucleotide away. The rearrangement links TRBV6-5 to TRBJ2-2; no reliable D call. Trimming removed 8 bases at V and 8 bases at J, with 12 bases between. CDR1 and CDR2 from the germline V gene are MNHEY and SVGAGI. The CDR3 is made up of 12 amino acids. The DNA for the CDR3 is TGTGCCAGCTGCTCCGTGGGAGGGGAGCTGTTTTTT. Its protein product is CASCSVGGELFF.

This sequence joins TRBV6-1 and TRBJ1-4, with a tentative D call TRBD1 (5 bases). The V and J ends lost 7 bases and 8 bases respectively, with 17 bases between them. Germline lookup yields CDR1 MNHNS and CDR2 SASEGT. CDR3 length: 14 residues. The CDR3 sequence: CASMDRREQEKLFF. CDR3 DNA: TGTGCCAGCATGGACCGCAGGGAGCAAGAAAAACTGTTTTTT.

The chain combines TRBV5-1 with TRBJ2-1; 9 bases are shared with TRBD2. This CDR3 spans 16 amino acids. From germline, CDR1 is SGHRS and CDR2 YFSETQ. V lost 3 bases, J lost 8 bases, and 12 bases stayed unmatched. The CDR3 bases are TGCGCCAGCAGCTCCAGAGGGGCGGGAGGGGGCGATGAGCAGTTCTTC. Protein product: CASSSRGAGGGDEQFF.

This clonotype has ten or more counts. The V gene is TRBV7-2, the J gene TRBJ2-1; possibly TRBD2 for D (5 bases). There are 15 residues in the CDR3. The ends were cut back, 3 bases at V and 8 bases at J, with 17 bases in the middle. Germline CDR1 and CDR2: SGHTA and FQGNSA. The CDR3 sequence is CASSFKVGVRDEQFF. As DNA, the CDR3 is TGTGCCAGCAGCTTCAAGGTGGGAGTAAGGGATGAGCAGTTCTTC.

This sequence joins TRBV7-2 and TRBJ2-1, with 10 bases that match TRBD2. Germline lookup yields CDR1 SGHTA and CDR2 FQGNSA. Trimming removed 4 bases from V and 0 bases from J; junction bases left unmatched: 3. CDR3 length: 16 amino acids. This chain's CDR3 is CASSSGLAASYNEQFF. The DNA for the CDR3 is TGTGCCAGCAGCTCTGGACTAGCGGCCTCCTACAATGAGCAGTTCTTC.

On this clonotype: At one end, the junction sequence differs from germline, possibly due to a read error. The chain couples TRBV4-1 to TRBJ1-1; D ambiguous. CDR3 length equals 17 residues. Germline V gene lookup returns CDR1 MGHRA and CDR2 YSYEKL. CDR3 protein: CASSQVSRFGENAEAFF. The CDR3 DNA sequence: TGCGCCAGCAGCCAAGTTTCACGCTTCGGGGAGAACGCTGAAGCTTTCTTT.

A few counts support this clonotype. The V call is TRBV7-8, the J call TRBJ1-3; D is possibly TRBD1 (5 bases). In germline, CDR1 is SGHVS, CDR2 FQNEAQ. The CDR3 is made up of 15 amino acids. Trimming left V 5 bases short and J 2 bases short, with 13 bases between. The CDR3 spells CASSGEEGPGNTIYF. In DNA form, the CDR3 reads TGTGCCAGCAGCGGCGAAGAGGGACCTGGAAACACCATATATTTT.

This clonotype was counted a few times. This chain connects TRBV28 to TRBJ2-7; possible D gene TRBD1, 5 bases. Trimming left V 8 bases short and J 4 bases short, with 12 bases between. This CDR3 is 12 amino acids long. CDR1 is MDHEN and CDR2 is SYDVKM in the germline V gene. The DNA for the CDR3 is TGTGCCAGCGACAGCCCGGCTTACGAGCAGTACTTC. Its protein is CASDSPAYEQYF.

The V and J genes are TRBV11-2 and TRBJ2-7; tentative D call: TRBD1 (6 bases). The CDR3 extends over 14 amino acids. V lost 0 bases, J lost 3 bases, and 9 bases lay in between. The germline V gene encodes CDR1 SGHAT and CDR2 FQNNGV. For the CDR3, the DNA is TGTGCCAGCAGCTTAGACAGGGGCCACTACGAGCAGTACGTC. Its translation: CASSLDRGHYEQYV.

This clonotype was recorded a few times. The chain couples TRBV20-1 to TRBJ1-5; TRBD1 agrees at 9 bases. The CDR3 totals 13 residues. Germline values: CDR1 DFQATT, CDR2 SNEGSKA (reference sequence). Unmatched junction bases numbered 3, after V lost 5 bases and J lost 4 bases. As DNA, the CDR3 is TGCAGTGCTTACGGACAGGGGAATCAGCCCCAGCATTTT. Translating it yields CSAYGQGNQPQHF.

This clonotype was observed many times. The chain carries TRBV27 and TRBJ1-5; unclear D gene. V shed 3 bases and J shed 4 bases, with 7 bases lying between them. The CDR3 is made up of 13 amino acids. Germline V CDR1 and CDR2: MNHEY, SMNVEV (reference sequence). CDR3 in amino acids: CASSLRGNQPQHF. The CDR3 nucleotides are TGTGCCAGCAGTTTGAGAGGGAATCAGCCCCAGCATTTT.

This clonotype was counted only a few times. The J gene is TRBJ2-3, the V gene TRBV24-1; D gene uncertain. Germline V gene lookup returns CDR1 KGHDR and CDR2 SFDVKD. The CDR3 consists of 14 residues. V was shortened by 1 base and J by 1 base, with 5 bases between the two germline ends. In DNA form, the CDR3 reads TGTGCCACCAGTGATTTAAGGGGCACAGATACGCAGTATTTT. Its protein is CATSDLRGTDTQYF.

This clonotype was picked up a small number of times. The gene calls are TRBV28 and TRBJ2-7, with TRBD1 matching 8 bases. The CDR3 length is 14 residues. The germline gives CDR1 MDHEN, CDR2 SYDVKM. J was trimmed by 2 bases and V by 3 bases; bases with no gene match: 3. The DNA of the CDR3 is TGTGCCAGCAGTTTTTTACAGGGGGCCTACGAGCAGTACTTC. The encoded protein is CASSFLQGAYEQYF.

This clonotype was seen at least ten times. The V and J genes are TRBV29-1 and TRBJ1-2, with no clear D. The CDR3 is 13 residues long. The germline V gene encodes CDR1 SQVTM and CDR2 ANQGSEA. Trimming took off 7 bases at V and 0 bases at J, with 12 bases between the two ends. CDR3 bases: TGCAGCGGTCGCGACACCTCTAACTATGGCTACACCTTC. Protein product: CSGRDTSNYGYTF.

This clonotype was seen a few times. The rearrangement links TRBV5-1 to TRBJ1-5; D gene ambiguous. The ends were cut back, 0 bases at V and 3 bases at J, with 7 bases in the middle. This CDR3 contains 14 residues. The germline gives CDR1 SGHRS, CDR2 YFSETQ. The CDR3 protein is CASSLGGINQPQHF. DNA of the CDR3: TGCGCCAGCAGCTTGGGAGGTATCAATCAGCCCCAGCATTTT. Looking up the rest from reference TRBV5-1 and TRBJ1-5 gives the full variable domain: KAGVTQTPRYLIKTRGQQVTLSCSPISGHRSVSWYQQTPGQGLQFLFEYFSETQRNKGNFPGRFSGRQFSNSRSEMNVSTLELGDSALYLCASSLGGINQPQHFGDGTRLSIL.

A few counts support this clonotype. This chain links TRBV6-1 with TRBJ2-2, with no clear D. The CDR3 is 15 residues long. The V gene's germline CDR1 is MNHNS and CDR2 SASEGT. Trimming removed 6 bases from V and 2 bases from J, with 13 bases in between. The CDR3 DNA sequence: TGTGCCAGCAGCCCGAGGTCTATAAACACCGGGGAGCTGTTTTTT. It codes for CASSPRSINTGELFF.

This rearrangement joins TRBV28 to TRBJ2-3; D is undetermined. This CDR3 is built from 12 residues. V lost 4 bases to trimming and J lost 4 bases, with 6 bases between them. Germline V gene data show CDR1 as MDHEN and CDR2 as SYDVKM. CDR3 loop: CASSSRADTQYF. The DNA of the CDR3 is TGTGCCAGCAGTTCCCGGGCAGATACGCAGTATTTT.

V gene TRBV6-5 combines with J gene TRBJ2-7; possibly TRBD2 for D (5 bases). Trimming took off 6 bases at V and 0 bases at J, with 24 bases between the two ends. CDR3 length: 18 amino acids. The V gene's germline CDR1 is MNHEY and CDR2 SVGAGI. CDR3 in amino acids: CASRLLVSPGRSSYEQYF. In nucleotides, the CDR3 is TGTGCCAGCAGATTACTAGTATCCCCAGGCCGGAGCTCCTACGAGCAGTACTTC.

This clonotype was detected many times. The J gene is TRBJ1-6, the V gene TRBV3-1; D is unclear. Between the trimmed V and J ends, which lost 4 bases and 8 bases, there was a span of 12 bases. The CDR3 totals 14 residues. The germline V gene encodes CDR1 LGHDT and CDR2 YNNKEL (reference sequence). CDR3 amino acids: CASSPREGYSPLHF. CDR3 DNA sequence: TGTGCCAGCAGCCCCCGGGAGGGTTATTCACCCCTCCACTTT.

This chain connects TRBV7-2 to TRBJ2-7; maybe TRBD2 (7 bases). The V end was cut by 1 base, the J end by 6 bases, with 16 bases between. Germline CDR1 is SGHTA and CDR2 is FQGNSA. The CDR3 sequence is 15 residues long. CDR3 bases: TGTGCCAGCAGCTTAGGTCTCAGGGGAGGGCGCGAGCAGTACTTC. Protein: CASSLGLRGGREQYF.

Only a few counts were recorded for this clonotype. This sequence joins TRBV5-1 and TRBJ2-1; TRBD2 agrees at 9 bases. J gave up 10 bases and V 1 base, and 9 bases lay outside the gene matches. This CDR3 spans 15 amino acids. The germline gives CDR1 SGHRS, CDR2 YFSETQ. For the CDR3, the DNA is TGCGCCAGCAGCTTGTGGTTAGCGGGAGTTGGCGAGCAGTTCTTC. Protein product: CASSLWLAGVGEQFF.

Here the CDR3 reads CASSLKDVLRTDTQYF. CDR3 sequence (DNA): TGCGCCAGCAGCCTCAAGGACGTACTCCGCACAGATACGCAGTATTTT. The chain carries TRBV4-1 and TRBJ2-3, with no clear D. V lost 4 bases and J lost 1, with 15 bases in between. CDR1 MGHRA and CDR2 YSYEKL come from the germline V gene. The CDR3 runs to 16 residues.

In its sample, this clonotype was seen a few times. J is TRBJ2-7 and V is TRBV7-8; D ambiguous. Trimming shortened V by 5 bases and J by 7 bases, and 12 bases separated the two germline ends. Germline CDR1 is SGHVS and CDR2 is FQNEAQ. The CDR3 contains 12 residues. The CDR3 protein is CASSHGPGEQYF. For the CDR3, the DNA is TGTGCCAGCAGCCACGGGCCTGGGGAGCAGTACTTC.

The CDR3: CASSMRNTEAFF. The CDR3 DNA reads TGTGCCAGCAGTATGAGGAACACTGAAGCTTTCTTT. This chain connects TRBV6-2 or TRBV6-3 to TRBJ1-1; D call uncertain. The CDR3 consists of 12 residues. V was pared by 5 bases and J by 1 base, with 5 bases between. The V gene's germline CDR1 is MNHEY and CDR2 SVGEGT.

This clonotype was detected only a few times. V is TRBV29-1 and J is TRBJ1-1, with TRBD1 matching 7 bases. Trimming took 3 bases from V and 11 from J; bases not matched to a gene: 6. CDR3 size: 11 residues. CDR1 and CDR2 (germline): SQVTM, ANQGSEA. Here the CDR3 reads CSVEERQGAFF. CDR3 bases: TGCAGCGTTGAGGAAAGACAGGGCGCTTTCTTT. Filled out from reference TRBV29-1 and TRBJ1-1, the complete variable domain reads SAVISQKPSRDICQRGTSLTIQCQVDSQVTMMFWYRQQPGQSLTLIATANQGSEATYESGFVIDKFPISRPNLTFSTLTVSNMSPEDSSIYLCSVEERQGAFFGQGTRLTVV.